This T cell receptor beta chain was captured in a study of blood T cell repertoires in COVID-19. Libraries were prepared by immunoSEQ multiplex PCR; TCRdb keeps only in-frame clonotypes and omits some of them. The sample includes approximately 250,000 clones, roughly 88% of them seen just once. Unmatched junction bases numbered 5, after V lost 8 bases and J lost 7 bases. The germline gives CDR1 SGHTA, CDR2 FQGTGA. The CDR3 totals 13 residues. The participants were between about 18 and 90 years old and came from under 25 US areas. The specimen sequenced was PBMCs or T cells enriched from blood (not recorded which). This receptor was obtained from a woman aged 40 to 50 with acute COVID-19. The chain couples TRBV7-3 to TRBJ1-4, with 9 bases that match TRBD1. Here the CDR3 DNA reads TGTGCCAGCGGACAGGGGTCTATTGAAAAACTGTTTTTT. Amino acid sequence: CASGQGSIEKLFF.